These T cell receptor beta chains were read from a single sample in a study of cytomegalovirus exposure and HLA in healthy donors. The assay was immunoSEQ multiplex PCR, and TCRdb's table has in-frame clones only and misses some. This sample has tens of thousands of clones; around 84% occur once, and the top ten carry over 15%. Sequencing input: PBMCs. The receptor set was obtained from a man between 65 and 85 years old in good health and CMV-seropositive. Both conserved end residues are part of each CDR3. Fields, in order: clone size, V gene, J gene, D gene, CDR3 protein, CDR3 DNA. D genes are given only for firm matches. Clone sizes are given selectively: once, few, many, or a class where the clone is expanded.

clone_size: NA
v_call: TRBV4-2
j_call: TRBJ2-1
d_call: TRBD2
cdr3_aa: CASSQGGLAGYNEQFF
cdr3_nt: TGTGCCAGCAGCCAGGGAGGTCTAGCGGGGTACAATGAGCAGTTCTTC

clone_size: NA
v_call: TRBV4-1
j_call: TRBJ2-2
d_call: TRBD2
cdr3_aa: CASSQGTGGNTGELFF
cdr3_nt: TGCGCCAGCAGCCAGGGGACGGGGGGGAACACCGGGGAGCTGTTTTTT

clone_size: once
v_call: TRBV28
j_call: TRBJ1-2
d_call: TRBD1
cdr3_aa: CASTDRAAGYTF
cdr3_nt: TGTGCCAGCACCGACAGGGCGGCTGGCTACACCTTC

clone_size: NA
v_call: TRBV7-6
j_call: TRBJ2-5
d_call: TRBD2
cdr3_aa: CASSLGGGMIQETQYF
cdr3_nt: TGTGCCAGCAGCTTAGGGGGGGGGATGATCCAAGAGACCCAGTACTTC

clone_size: NA
v_call: TRBV7-3
j_call: TRBJ1-5
d_call: TRBD1
cdr3_aa: CASSFSPRKTGGSVQPQHF
cdr3_nt: TGTGCCAGCAGCTTTAGCCCCCGAAAGACAGGGGGCTCGGTTCAGCCCCAGCATTTT

clone_size: once
v_call: TRBV9
j_call: TRBJ2-7
d_call: TRBD1
cdr3_aa: CASSADEGQLSGQYF
cdr3_nt: TGTGCCAGCAGCGCCGACGAGGGACAGTTGAGCGGGCAGTACTTC

clone_size: NA
v_call: TRBV5-1
j_call: TRBJ2-3
d_call: NA
cdr3_aa: CASSANLADTQYF
cdr3_nt: TGCGCCAGCAGCGCGAATTTGGCAGATACGCAGTATTTT

clone_size: NA
v_call: TRBV28
j_call: TRBJ1-2
d_call: TRBD1
cdr3_aa: CASRRPGQGHYGYTF
cdr3_nt: TGTGCCAGCAGACGACCGGGACAGGGTCACTATGGCTACACCTTC

clone_size: NA
v_call: TRBV14
j_call: TRBJ2-3
d_call: NA
cdr3_aa: CASSQTTGATDTQYF
cdr3_nt: TGTGCCAGCAGCCAAACGACAGGAGCCACAGATACGCAGTATTTT

clone_size: NA
v_call: TRBV5-1
j_call: TRBJ2-3
d_call: NA
cdr3_aa: CASSLDSSTDTQYF
cdr3_nt: TGCGCCAGCAGCTTGGATTCTAGCACAGATACGCAGTATTTT

clone_size: once
v_call: TRBV11-2
j_call: TRBJ1-4
d_call: NA
cdr3_aa: CASSPRMIEKLFF
cdr3_nt: TGTGCCAGCAGCCCCAGGATGATTGAAAAACTGTTTTTT

clone_size: once
v_call: TRBV18
j_call: TRBJ2-2
d_call: TRBD1
cdr3_aa: CASSPPGQGTGELFF
cdr3_nt: TGTGCCAGCTCACCACCGGGACAGGGTACCGGGGAGCTGTTTTTT

clone_size: NA
v_call: TRBV9
j_call: TRBJ2-1
d_call: TRBD2
cdr3_aa: CASSPGASGSSYNEQFF
cdr3_nt: TGTGCCAGCAGCCCTGGGGCTAGCGGGAGCTCCTACAATGAGCAGTTCTTC

clone_size: NA
v_call: TRBV10-3
j_call: TRBJ1-1
d_call: NA
cdr3_aa: CAISDGSHGGAFF
cdr3_nt: TGTGCCATCAGTGACGGCTCCCACGGGGGAGCTTTCTTT

clone_size: NA
v_call: TRBV7-2
j_call: TRBJ2-7
d_call: TRBD2
cdr3_aa: CASSLGVSGGAYEQYF
cdr3_nt: TGTGCCAGCAGCTTAGGGGTTAGCGGGGGGGCTTACGAGCAGTACTTC

clone_size: NA
v_call: TRBV2
j_call: TRBJ1-5
d_call: TRBD1
cdr3_aa: CASRGQGGQPQHF
cdr3_nt: TGTGCCAGCAGGGGACAGGGCGGTCAGCCCCAGCATTTT

clone_size: NA
v_call: TRBV30
j_call: TRBJ2-7
d_call: TRBD1
cdr3_aa: CACDRGLGEQYF
cdr3_nt: TGTGCCTGTGACAGGGGGCTGGGCGAGCAGTACTTC

clone_size: NA
v_call: TRBV5-1
j_call: TRBJ2-1
d_call: TRBD2
cdr3_aa: CASSLTGLAGAPRENEQFF
cdr3_nt: TGCGCCAGCAGCTTGACAGGACTAGCGGGGGCACCACGCGAAAATGAGCAGTTCTTC

clone_size: NA
v_call: TRBV5-1
j_call: TRBJ2-2
d_call: TRBD2
cdr3_aa: CASSLEWTSGNGELFF
cdr3_nt: TGCGCCAGCAGCTTGGAATGGACTAGCGGCAACGGGGAGCTGTTTTTT

clone_size: NA
v_call: TRBV5-1
j_call: TRBJ1-3
d_call: TRBD1
cdr3_aa: CASSGGTGTGNTIYF
cdr3_nt: TGCGCCAGCAGCGGAGGGACAGGGACTGGAAACACCATATATTTT

clone_size: NA
v_call: TRBV6-5
j_call: TRBJ1-2
d_call: NA
cdr3_aa: CASSYSAGLYGYTF
cdr3_nt: TGTGCCAGCAGTTACTCAGCGGGACTCTATGGCTACACCTTC

clone_size: NA
v_call: TRBV28
j_call: TRBJ1-5
d_call: TRBD1
cdr3_aa: CASSKDRVGNQPQHF
cdr3_nt: TGTGCCAGCAGCAAAGACAGGGTCGGCAATCAGCCCCAGCATTTT

clone_size: NA
v_call: TRBV4-3
j_call: TRBJ2-7
d_call: TRBD1
cdr3_aa: CASSQELRQGRNEQYF
cdr3_nt: TGCGCCAGCAGCCAAGAACTTAGACAGGGGAGGAACGAGCAGTACTTC

clone_size: NA
v_call: TRBV6-4
j_call: TRBJ1-5
d_call: NA
cdr3_aa: CASSDLGEGSNQPQHF
cdr3_nt: TGTGCCAGCAGTGACCTAGGGGAGGGGAGCAATCAGCCCCAGCATTTT

clone_size: NA
v_call: TRBV7-8
j_call: TRBJ2-3
d_call: TRBD1
cdr3_aa: CASSLGDRGADTQYF
cdr3_nt: TGTGCCAGCAGCTTAGGGGACAGGGGGGCAGATACGCAGTATTTT

clone_size: NA
v_call: TRBV9
j_call: TRBJ2-7
d_call: TRBD2
cdr3_aa: CASSVDGGGPDEQYF
cdr3_nt: TGTGCCAGCAGCGTAGATGGGGGAGGGCCCGACGAGCAGTACTTC

clone_size: once
v_call: TRBV7-9
j_call: TRBJ2-3
d_call: TRBD1
cdr3_aa: CASSPLDRGRDTQYF
cdr3_nt: TGTGCCAGCAGCCCATTGGACAGGGGTAGAGATACGCAGTATTTT

clone_size: NA
v_call: TRBV6-5
j_call: TRBJ1-4
d_call: NA
cdr3_aa: CASSSQVGAEKLFF
cdr3_nt: TGTGCCAGCAGTTCACAGGTTGGAGCTGAAAAACTGTTTTTT

clone_size: NA
v_call: TRBV7-3
j_call: TRBJ1-2
d_call: TRBD1
cdr3_aa: CASSPDRGGYGYTF
cdr3_nt: TGTGCCAGCAGCCCAGACAGGGGAGGCTATGGCTACACCTTC

clone_size: NA
v_call: TRBV28
j_call: TRBJ2-6
d_call: NA
cdr3_aa: CASGLGYVLTF
cdr3_nt: TGTGCCAGCGGCCTCGGGTACGTCCTGACTTTC

clone_size: once
v_call: TRBV7-8
j_call: TRBJ1-1
d_call: NA
cdr3_aa: CASSLISDTEAFF
cdr3_nt: TGTGCCAGCAGCTTAATATCGGACACTGAAGCTTTCTTT

clone_size: once
v_call: TRBV18
j_call: TRBJ2-5
d_call: TRBD2
cdr3_aa: CASSLGAGEETQYF
cdr3_nt: TGTGCCAGCTCCTTAGGGGCGGGGGAAGAGACCCAGTACTTC

clone_size: NA
v_call: TRBV5-4
j_call: TRBJ2-5
d_call: NA
cdr3_aa: CASSFWPDQETQYF
cdr3_nt: TGTGCCAGCAGCTTTTGGCCTGACCAAGAGACCCAGTACTTC

clone_size: NA
v_call: TRBV27
j_call: TRBJ1-1
d_call: NA
cdr3_aa: CASSPTEGAEAFF
cdr3_nt: TGTGCCAGCAGTCCGACAGAGGGGGCTGAAGCTTTCTTT

clone_size: NA
v_call: TRBV7-2
j_call: TRBJ2-2
d_call: TRBD2
cdr3_aa: CASSPLAGNTGELFF
cdr3_nt: TGTGCCAGCAGCCCCCTAGCGGGCAACACCGGGGAGCTGTTTTTT

clone_size: NA
v_call: TRBV10-3
j_call: TRBJ1-2
d_call: TRBD1
cdr3_aa: CAISESGTGYGYTF
cdr3_nt: TGTGCCATCAGTGAGTCGGGGACAGGCTATGGCTACACCTTC

clone_size: NA
v_call: TRBV7-3
j_call: TRBJ2-3
d_call: TRBD2
cdr3_aa: CASSLSGGEDTQYF
cdr3_nt: TGTGCCAGCAGCTTAAGCGGGGGGGAGGATACGCAGTATTTT

clone_size: NA
v_call: TRBV7-9
j_call: TRBJ2-7
d_call: NA
cdr3_aa: CASSLGSLTGYEQYF
cdr3_nt: TGTGCCAGCAGCTTAGGATCCCTGACAGGCTACGAGCAGTACTTC

clone_size: NA
v_call: TRBV7-2
j_call: TRBJ1-5
d_call: NA
cdr3_aa: CASSLFAGVNQPQHF
cdr3_nt: TGTGCCAGCAGCTTATTTGCGGGAGTTAATCAGCCCCAGCATTTT

clone_size: NA
v_call: TRBV19
j_call: TRBJ1-2
d_call: NA
cdr3_aa: CASSMSGANNYGYTF
cdr3_nt: TGTGCCAGTAGTATGTCAGGGGCGAACAACTATGGCTACACCTTC

clone_size: NA
v_call: TRBV29-1
j_call: TRBJ2-3
d_call: NA
cdr3_aa: CSVDQSGTDTQYF
cdr3_nt: TGCAGCGTTGATCAGTCCGGCACAGATACGCAGTATTTT